Below are 4 T cell receptor beta chains sequenced from a single sample in a study of blood T cell repertoires in COVID-19. Profiling relied on immunoSEQ multiplex PCR, and the TCRdb table lists in-frame clones only, not all of them. The sample consists of roughly 70,000 clones, roughly 90% of them appearing once. Sequencing was done on a sample of peripheral blood. The receptors derive from a man aged 50-59 years with COVID-19, enrolled during active disease.

The CDR3 DNA follows: TGTGCCAGTAGTTTCCAGGGACAGACAGATACGCAGTATTTT. Translation: CASSFQGQTDTQYF. The rearrangement links TRBV19 to TRBJ2-3; TRBD1 matches 7 bases. The length of the CDR3 is 14 residues. From germline, CDR1 is LNHDA and CDR2 SQIVND (reference sequence). Trimming at V came to 5 bases and at J to 3 bases, leaving 5 bases not matched to a gene.

The rearrangement joins TRBV11-1 to TRBJ2-1; TRBD2 aligns across 9 bases. This CDR3 spans 15 amino acids. V shed 3 bases, J shed 10 bases, and the junction held 10 bases outside the gene matches. Germline V gene lookup returns CDR1 SGHAT and CDR2 FQDESV (reference sequence). The CDR3 DNA reads TGTGCCAGCAGCTTTTCGGCGGGAGGGCAAGAAGAGCAGTTCTTC. Its protein product is CASSFSAGGQEEQFF.

The chain is built from TRBV7-8 and TRBJ1-2, with 7 bases that match TRBD1. After removal of 3 bases from V and 4 bases from J, the junction contained 5 bases not matched to a gene. This CDR3 has 14 residues. CDR1 and CDR2 from the germline V gene are SGHVS and FQNEAQ. In nucleotides, the CDR3 is TGTGCCAGCAGCTTGGCCAGGACAGGCTATGGCTACACCTTC. It codes for CASSLARTGYGYTF.

This clone was picked up one time. The chain uses TRBV28 and TRBJ2-1; a possible D gene is TRBD2 (6 bases). CDR1 is MDHEN and CDR2 is SYDVKM in the germline V gene. The CDR3 sequence is 15 residues long. V lost 2 bases and J lost 4, with 12 bases in between. The CDR3 DNA reads as TGTGCCAGCAGTTTAAAGCGGACTATTTACAATGAGCAGTTCTTC. This translates into CASSLKRTIYNEQFF.